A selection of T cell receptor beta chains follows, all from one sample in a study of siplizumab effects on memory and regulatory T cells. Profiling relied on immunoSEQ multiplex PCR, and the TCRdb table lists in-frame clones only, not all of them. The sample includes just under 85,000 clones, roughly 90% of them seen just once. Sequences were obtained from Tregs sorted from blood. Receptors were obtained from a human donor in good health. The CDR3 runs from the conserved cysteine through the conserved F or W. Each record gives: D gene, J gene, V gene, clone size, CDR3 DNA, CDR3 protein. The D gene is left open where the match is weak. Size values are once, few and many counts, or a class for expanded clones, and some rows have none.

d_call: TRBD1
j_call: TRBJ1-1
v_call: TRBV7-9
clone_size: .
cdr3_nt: TGTGCCAGCAGCCCCAGAGACAGGGGGCTTAAAGACACTGAAGCTTTCTTT
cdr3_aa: CASSPRDRGLKDTEAFF

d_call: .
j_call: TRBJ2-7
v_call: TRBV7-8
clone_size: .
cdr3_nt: TGTGCCAGCAGCTTATTCCCCAGGGTGGCGACCTACGAGCAGTACTTC
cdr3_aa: CASSLFPRVATYEQYF

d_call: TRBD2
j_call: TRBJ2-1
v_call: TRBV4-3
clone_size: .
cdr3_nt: TGCGCCAGCAGCGCAAAACTAGCGGGGGGGTACAATGAGCAGTTCTTC
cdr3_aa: CASSAKLAGGYNEQFF

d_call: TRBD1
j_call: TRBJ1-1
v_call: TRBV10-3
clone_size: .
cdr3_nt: TGTGCCACCGGGACAGGGGGCACTGAAGCTTTCTTT
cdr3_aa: CATGTGGTEAFF

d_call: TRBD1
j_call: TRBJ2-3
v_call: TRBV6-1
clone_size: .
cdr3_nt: TGTGCCAGCAGTGTAAGTCGGGACAGGGCAGATACGCAGTATTTT
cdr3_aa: CASSVSRDRADTQYF

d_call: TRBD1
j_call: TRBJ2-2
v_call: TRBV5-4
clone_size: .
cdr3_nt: TGTGCCAGCAGCTTGGGACAGGGTATCAGCGGGGAGCTGTTTTTT
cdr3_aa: CASSLGQGISGELFF

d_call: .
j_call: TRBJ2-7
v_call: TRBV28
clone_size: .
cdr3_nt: TGTGCCAGCAGTCCAGGGACATTCACCTACGAGCAGTACTTC
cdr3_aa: CASSPGTFTYEQYF

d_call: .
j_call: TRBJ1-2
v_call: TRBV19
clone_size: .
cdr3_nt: TGTGCCAGTAGTATCCGCTTCGGTGATGGCTACACCTTC
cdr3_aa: CASSIRFGDGYTF

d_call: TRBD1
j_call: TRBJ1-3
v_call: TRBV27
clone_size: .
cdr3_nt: TGTGCCAGCAGCCTTGGGACAGACTCTGGAAACACCATATATTTT
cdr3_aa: CASSLGTDSGNTIYF

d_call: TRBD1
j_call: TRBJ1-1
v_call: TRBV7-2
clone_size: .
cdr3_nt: TGTGCCAGCAGCTTATCCCGCAGGGGGTGGTTGAACACTGAAGCTTTCTTT
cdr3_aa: CASSLSRRGWLNTEAFF

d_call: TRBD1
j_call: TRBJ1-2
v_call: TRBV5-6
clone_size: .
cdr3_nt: TGTGCCAGCAGCTTGAAAGGCAGGGGACAGGGTCGATATGGCTACACCTTC
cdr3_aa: CASSLKGRGQGRYGYTF

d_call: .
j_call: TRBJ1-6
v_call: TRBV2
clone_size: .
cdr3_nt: TGTGCCAGCAGTGATTTGGGGCCAGCGGTTTCACCCCTCCACTTT
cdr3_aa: CASSDLGPAVSPLHF

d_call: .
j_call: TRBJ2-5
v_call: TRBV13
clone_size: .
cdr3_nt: TGTGCCAGCAGCTTGTCCAGGGCCACCCAGTACTTC
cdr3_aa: CASSLSRATQYF

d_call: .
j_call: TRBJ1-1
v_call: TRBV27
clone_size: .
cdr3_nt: TGTGCCAGCATGCCGTGGGGGATTATGAACACTGAAGCTTTCTTT
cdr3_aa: CASMPWGIMNTEAFF

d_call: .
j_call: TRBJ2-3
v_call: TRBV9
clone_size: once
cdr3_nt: TGTGCCAGCAGCGTAGGTCTAGTAGGGTGGTCGGATACGCAGTATTTT
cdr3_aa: CASSVGLVGWSDTQYF

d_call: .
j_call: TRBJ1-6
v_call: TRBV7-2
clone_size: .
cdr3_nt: TGTGCCAGCAGCTTTAGGGGCAGAAATAATTCACCCCTCCACTTT
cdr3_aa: CASSFRGRNNSPLHF

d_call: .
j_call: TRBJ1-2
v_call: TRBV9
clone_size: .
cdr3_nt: TGTGCCAGCAGCGTGGAGACCAACTATGGCTACACCTTC
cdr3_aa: CASSVETNYGYTF

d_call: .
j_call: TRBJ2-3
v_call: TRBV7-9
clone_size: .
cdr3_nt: TGTGCCAGCAGCACCCGCCTGAGGGGAAAAAGACTCACAGATACGCAGTATTTT
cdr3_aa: CASSTRLRGKRLTDTQYF

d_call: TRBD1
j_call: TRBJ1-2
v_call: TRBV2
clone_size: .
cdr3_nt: TGTGCCAGTCGAGGACAGGGCTATGGCTACACCTTC
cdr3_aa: CASRGQGYGYTF

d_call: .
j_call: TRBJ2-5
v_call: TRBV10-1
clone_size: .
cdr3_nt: TGCGCCAGCAGTGAGTCGCCGAGGGCGACCCAGTACTTC
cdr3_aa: CASSESPRATQYF

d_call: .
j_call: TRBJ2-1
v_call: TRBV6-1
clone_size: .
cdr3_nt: TGTGCCAGCAGTGCGCAGCCCTCGGGATACAATGAGCAGTTCTTC
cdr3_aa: CASSAQPSGYNEQFF

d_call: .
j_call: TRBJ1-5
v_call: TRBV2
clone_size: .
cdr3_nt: TGTGCCAGCAGTGAAGCCAATGTCCGGGAGCCCCAGCATTTT
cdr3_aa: CASSEANVREPQHF

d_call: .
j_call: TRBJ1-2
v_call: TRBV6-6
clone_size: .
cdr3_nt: TGTGCCAGCAGTTCGCCACCGCCAACATATGGCTACACCTTC
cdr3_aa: CASSSPPPTYGYTF

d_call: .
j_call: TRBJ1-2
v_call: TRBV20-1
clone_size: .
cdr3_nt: TGCAGTGCTACACTGAACTATGGCTACACCTTC
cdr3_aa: CSATLNYGYTF

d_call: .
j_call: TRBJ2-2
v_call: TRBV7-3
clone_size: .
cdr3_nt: TGTGCCAGCAGCCCATACAGGGTTGGGGCCGGGGAGCTGTTTTTT
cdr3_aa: CASSPYRVGAGELFF

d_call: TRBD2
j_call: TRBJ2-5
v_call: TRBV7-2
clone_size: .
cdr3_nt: TGTGCCAGCAGGCTTTACGGTCGAGGACTAGCGGGGGTAGAGACCCAGTACTTC
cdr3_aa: CASRLYGRGLAGVETQYF

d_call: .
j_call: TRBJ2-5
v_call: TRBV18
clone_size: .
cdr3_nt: TGTGCCAGCTCCGTCCAAGAGACCCAGTACTTC
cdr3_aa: CASSVQETQYF

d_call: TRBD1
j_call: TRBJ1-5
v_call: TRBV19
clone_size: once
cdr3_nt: TGTGCCAGTACTCGGGACAGGGGAAACAATCAGCCCCAGCATTTT
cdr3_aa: CASTRDRGNNQPQHF

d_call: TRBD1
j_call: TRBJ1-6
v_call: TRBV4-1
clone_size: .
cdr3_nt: TGCGCCAGCAGCGGGGTGGAGGGACAGGGAGGGTCACCCCTCCACTTT
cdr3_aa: CASSGVEGQGGSPLHF

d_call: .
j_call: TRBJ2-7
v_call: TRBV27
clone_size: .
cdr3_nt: TGTGCCAGCAGTTTTGCGGGGACGGGTGCCTACGAGCAGTACTTC
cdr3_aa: CASSFAGTGAYEQYF

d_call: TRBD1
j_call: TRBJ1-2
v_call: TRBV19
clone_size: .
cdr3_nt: TGTGCCAGTAGTATGGACAGGTGGGGTCTAGGTGGCTACACCTTC
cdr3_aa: CASSMDRWGLGGYTF

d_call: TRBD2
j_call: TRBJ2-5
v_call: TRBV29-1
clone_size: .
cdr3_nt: TGCAGCGTTTCGTTCGGACCCGGACTAGCGGAGACCCAGTACTTC
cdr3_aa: CSVSFGPGLAETQYF

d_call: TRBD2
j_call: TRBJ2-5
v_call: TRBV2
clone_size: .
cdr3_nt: TGTGCCAGCAGTGGACCGGGGGGGCGAGAGACCCAGTACTTC
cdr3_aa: CASSGPGGRETQYF

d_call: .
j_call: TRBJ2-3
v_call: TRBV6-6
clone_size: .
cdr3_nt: TGTGCCAGCAGTTACTTCACAGATACGCAGTATTTT
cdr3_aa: CASSYFTDTQYF

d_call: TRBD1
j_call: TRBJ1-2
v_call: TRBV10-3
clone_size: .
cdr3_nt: TGTGCCATCAGTGGACAGGGGGATGGCTACACCTTC
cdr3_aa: CAISGQGDGYTF

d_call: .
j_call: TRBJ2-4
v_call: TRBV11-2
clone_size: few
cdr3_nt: TGTGCCAGCAGCTTAGACAGGGCGGGGATTCAGTACTTC
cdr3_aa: CASSLDRAGIQYF

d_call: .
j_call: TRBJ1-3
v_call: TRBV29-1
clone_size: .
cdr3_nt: TGCAGCGTTGGTAGCATCTCTGGAAACACCATATATTTT
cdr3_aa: CSVGSISGNTIYF

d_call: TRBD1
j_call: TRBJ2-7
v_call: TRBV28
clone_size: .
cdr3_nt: TGTGCCAGCAGTCCTGTGGGACAGGGAAGGTCCTACGAGCAGTACTTC
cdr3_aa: CASSPVGQGRSYEQYF

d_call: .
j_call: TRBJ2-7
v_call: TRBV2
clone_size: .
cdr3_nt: TGTGCCAGCATCTCGGGTCCTCCCTACGAGCAGTACTTC
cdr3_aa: CASISGPPYEQYF

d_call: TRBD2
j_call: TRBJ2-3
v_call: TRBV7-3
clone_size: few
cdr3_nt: TGTGCCAGCAGATCGGGGACTAGCGGGGGGCCATACACAGATACGCAGTATTTT
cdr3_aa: CASRSGTSGGPYTDTQYF

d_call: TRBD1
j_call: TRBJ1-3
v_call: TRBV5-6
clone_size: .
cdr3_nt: TGTGCCAGCAGCCGGACAGGGACGGGAAACACCATATATTTT
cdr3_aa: CASSRTGTGNTIYF

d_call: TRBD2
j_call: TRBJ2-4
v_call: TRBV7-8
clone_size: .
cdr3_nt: TGTGCCAGCAGCCTCCCACTAGCGGGGAAGACCGAGCTAGCCAAAAACATTCAGTACTTC
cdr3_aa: CASSLPLAGKTELAKNIQYF

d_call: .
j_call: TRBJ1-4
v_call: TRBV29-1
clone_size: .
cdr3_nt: TGCAGCGTTGTAGAAGGGGGTTTAAGTGGAAAACTGTTTTTT
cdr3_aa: CSVVEGGLSGKLFF

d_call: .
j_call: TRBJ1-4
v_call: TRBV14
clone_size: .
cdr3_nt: TGTGCCAGCAGCAAAAGTCCTCAGGGGAAGGGTGAAAAACTGTTTTTT
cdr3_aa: CASSKSPQGKGEKLFF

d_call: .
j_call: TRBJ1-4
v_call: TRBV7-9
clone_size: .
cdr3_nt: TGTGCCAGCAGCTTAGGAGGCCAGTTCCGCGAAAAACTGTTTTTT
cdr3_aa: CASSLGGQFREKLFF

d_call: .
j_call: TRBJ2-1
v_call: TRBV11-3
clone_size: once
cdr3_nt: TGTGCCAGCAGCTTCTCACAGAAAAACAATGAGCAGTTCTTC
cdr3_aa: CASSFSQKNNEQFF

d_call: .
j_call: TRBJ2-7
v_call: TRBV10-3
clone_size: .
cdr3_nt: TGTGCCATCAGTGAGCAGGTTGGCGAGCAGTACTTC
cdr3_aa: CAISEQVGEQYF

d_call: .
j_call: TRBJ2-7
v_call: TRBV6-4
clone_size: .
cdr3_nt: TGTGCCAGCAGCGAGCCAGACAGTCCCCAGGACGTCTTCGGCTACGAGCAGTACTTC
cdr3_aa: CASSEPDSPQDVFGYEQYF

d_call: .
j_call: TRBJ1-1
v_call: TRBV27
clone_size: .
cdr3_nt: TGTGCCAGCACGGAGGGTGGTCCCGGTCGTGTGGACGAAGCTTTCTTT
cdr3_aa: CASTEGGPGRVDEAFF